Listed below are T cell receptor beta chains from one sample, sequenced in a study of T cell responses to AZD1222 COVID-19 vaccine. The repertoire was sequenced with immunoSEQ multiplex PCR; TCRdb's copy has only in-frame clones and lacks some. The repertoire has about 86,000 clones, roughly 90% of them found once; the top ten carry 9.5% to 13%. Specimen: peripheral blood, collected 28 days after the second AZD1222 dose. The receptors come from an adult who received the AZD1222 COVID-19 vaccine. Both conserved end residues are trimmed from each CDR3. Rows may omit the clone size; those that give it use once, few, many or a size class.

v_call	clone_size	cdr3_length	cdr3_aa
TRBV5-6	-	11	ASSGDYPPEQY
TRBV5-4	-	13	ASSLYSGFTDTQY
TRBV6-5	-	10	ASKRPTTEQY
TRBV7-8	-	13	ASSFTPYPNTEAF
TRBV29-1	-	15	SVATSGQPRNSYEQY
TRBV6-2/TRBV6-3	-	10	ASSTTEETQY
TRBV7-2	-	14	ASSSGTGVGEETQY
TRBV19	-	14	ASRPGTVLMNTEAF
TRBV2	-	13	ASSRPETSHNEQF
TRBV3-1/TRBV3-2	-	14	ASSPPHLYSGNTIY
TRBV30	-	9	AINYDFSQY
TRBV6-6	-	12	ASSFTGANTEAF
TRBV6-2/TRBV6-3	-	11	ASSYPQGSGYT
TRBV19	-	11	ASSSNPNQPQH
TRBV2	-	13	ASSESGTSTDTQY
TRBV30	-	12	AWSLGTGAKEQY
TRBV28	-	10	ASSVYLRFQY
TRBV5-4	-	15	ASRPSSGSRSTDTQY
TRBV19	-	12	ATRPGSANEKLF
TRBV30	-	11	AWSALGDQPQH
TRBV7-2	once	12	ASSFQGRLGEQY
TRBV5-1	-	11	ASSFTVSYEQY
TRBV6-5	-	13	ASSPQLPMNYEQY
TRBV27	-	11	ASSPDRFAEQY
TRBV5-1	-	13	ASSLDPGTANTIY
TRBV3-1/TRBV3-2	-	14	ASSQSTGVMNTEAF
TRBV5-1	once	12	ASRRAGENTEAF
TRBV2	-	13	ASSFQGIENTEAF
TRBV18	-	12	ASSRDRGNYGYT
TRBV27	once	13	ASSQTQGWNSPLH
TRBV14	-	11	ASSLRRGDTQY
TRBV3-1/TRBV3-2	-	10	ASSQRPWEQY
TRBV5-1	-	13	ASSSLAGGPDEQF
TRBV7-9	-	13	ASSFDLIGGNEQF
TRBV5-4	-	9	ASSAGGEQF
TRBV6-5	once	13	ASSYEGQGWYEQY
TRBV10-2	-	13	ASSGDVSNTGELF
TRBV3-1/TRBV3-2	-	11	ASSQYQGNTIY
TRBV11-2	once	12	ASSPGTGTYEQY
TRBV27	-	11	ASSLFRDTEAF
TRBV28	-	10	ASSLGSREQY
TRBV6-1	-	11	ASSEVRQWGYT
TRBV5-1	-	13	ASSLDTGGNQPQH
TRBV6-2/TRBV6-3	-	11	ASSWTGRDGYT
TRBV2	few	14	ASSEASGAYNSPLH
TRBV14	once	16	ASSQEHRGLLNTGELF
TRBV5-1	-	15	ASSLAGVSGAYNEQF
TRBV6-2/TRBV6-3	-	10	ASSYNRYEQY
TRBV15	-	14	ATEKRRTAANEKLF
TRBV28	-	12	ASVQGARTGELF
TRBV5-1	-	11	ASMGTGDEKLF